This T cell receptor beta chain was sequenced for a study of regulatory T cells in long-lasting Graves disease (dated by TCRdb to 2020 to 2023). About the investigation overall: In the newly diagnosed Graves' disease group, patients had been taking antithyroid drugs for less than 3 months. This study used TCR sequencing and RNA sequencing of peripheral blood to compare persistent Graves' disease patients against newly diagnosed Graves' disease patients. The study was conducted in China and was registered as a clinical trial. TCR sequencing covered some 13 persistent and approximately 20 newly diagnosed Graves' disease patients, around 35 samples in total.

This clonotype was counted many times. Its binding antigen is unknown. Base qualities are not provided; no much larger clone lies one nucleotide away. The label giving this sample's time point can be read as: newly diagnosed GD, antithyroid drugs for less than 3 months. For both TCR sequencing and RNA sequencing, RNA was extracted from PBMCs in TRIzol. The diagnosis of Graves' disease was made according to American Thyroid Association guidelines. Patients were recruited from an endocrinology department in Xi'an, China. Each patient gave 7.5 to 10 milliliters of peripheral blood, collected in an EDTA anticoagulant tube. PBMCs were isolated by Ficoll Paque Plus density gradient separation without further T cell sorting. An Agilent 2100 Bioanalyzer and agarose gel were used to check RNA quality, while a NanoDrop 2000 measured RNA concentration. Study-wide findings and limitations: Sequencing and analysis were limited to the TCR beta chain. Only peripheral blood was studied, because thyroid tissue, the primary lesion, was inaccessible. Compared with newly diagnosed patients, patients with persistent Graves' disease had lower TCR Shannon entropy and fewer highly expanded clones, which suggests clonal expansion. The authors noted that the small sample size was a limitation that may lower accuracy. Persistent patients shared more public clonotypes among themselves (2,741) than newly diagnosed patients did (more than 950). TRBV28, TRBJ1-2 and TRBJ2-5 were preferentially used in persistent disease, while TRBV20-1 and TRBJ2-1 were favored in newly diagnosed disease.

Library preparation was by multiplex PCR. The sequencer was an Illumina HiSeq 4000. To build TCR beta libraries, CDR3 regions were amplified by Arm-PCR using iRepertoire HTBI primers. PCR products were gel purified before sequencing. The source study handled its data this way. Gene usage analysis of CDR3 amino acid clonotypes used the 60 to 80 TRBV and about 14 TRBJ segments found across samples. COPE and FqMerger were used to merge filtered high-quality paired reads into contigs. BLAST was used to align contigs to IMGT TRBV, TRBD and TRBJ reference genes, with CDR3 defined following IMGT. Any clonotype with a frequency above 0.1% was classified as a highly expanded clone. Shannon entropy served as the measure of repertoire diversity, while the Gini coefficient captured V-J evenness. A clonotype was considered public if more than one individual shared it. TCRdb ran its own pipeline on the public reads, namely fastp trimming at Q25 and MiXCR clone calling, and kept in-frame beta chains. Every CDR3 protein is listed once, alongside the most common genes and DNA of its rows. These V and J calls derive from TCRdb rather than the authors' analysis. Within this sample are over 450,000 distinct CDR3 sequences, with more than 10% of them counted one time only. In total, the top ten clones hold 8% to 10% of the sample.

As encoded in the germline V gene, CDR1 is MDHEN while CDR2 is SYDVKM. V and J lose 2 bases and 2 bases, and a span of 16 bases separates them. The CDR3 measures 17 amino acids from cysteine to phenylalanine. Of all the DNA, just the CDR3 is kept, 51 bases in frame from base 1. In addition, the sample was reused for a study of T cells in Graves' hyperthyroidism and ophthalmopathy. The other study reports the following: Graves' hyperthyroidism was defined as stable when no progression to ophthalmopathy occurred over 18 months of follow-up. Hyperthyroidism patients were aged 18 to 65 years and newly diagnosed, with disease duration of less than 2 months. The study excluded patients with uncontrolled infections, other autoimmune diseases, pregnancy or lactation. Diagnoses were established on the basis of clinical symptoms, serum thyroxine and TRAb, thyroid ultrasound, and orbital computed tomography. The first round of RT-PCR for the TCR CDR3 was performed with the HTBI primer set and the Qiagen OneStep RT-PCR kit. Most expanded thyroid clonotypes (frequency above 0.001) were also detected in blood, a finding suggesting that blood repertoires may reflect thyroid immune responses. Ophthalmopathy was separated from stable hyperthyroidism by a 13 V-J signature model, with over 85% sensitivity and about 81% specificity obtained in cross-validation and 80%/75% obtained in testing. In validation, the model predicted progression to ophthalmopathy a median of approximately 6.6 months before onset, with around 70% sensitivity and 72.22% specificity. TCR V-J signatures able to tell the groups apart were searched for in a discovery cohort of 90 to 100 patients, of whom more than 40 had Graves' ophthalmopathy and 55 to 65 had stable Graves' hyperthyroidism. Whether ophthalmopathy could be predicted prospectively was tested in an independent validation cohort made up of fewer than 20 hyperthyroidism patients plus 17 patients who later progressed to ophthalmopathy. The 95 to 100 discovery patients were randomly divided into training and test sets at a 7:3 ratio. In more than 5 Graves' hyperthyroidism patients, the study also compared T-cell repertoires from thyroid tissue with T-cell repertoires from blood. Once sampling was done, hyperthyroidism patients were given methimazole at a starting dose of 30 mg daily, whereas ophthalmopathy patients were given high-dose intravenous methylprednisolone. Libraries were constructed in a second round of multiplex PCR, after which size selection and purification were carried out. The libraries were sequenced on an Illumina HiSeq2000 using paired-end 100 bp reads. SOAPnuke was used to process the raw data, throwing out any read that contained adapters or uncalled bases, had a mean Phred below 15, or lacked an exact constant-primer or identifier match. COPE v1.2.5 was used to merge high-quality paired reads, and clonotypes were defined as unique nucleotide sequences. Clonotypes were aligned to IMGT TRBV, TRBD and TRBJ reference segments using MiTCR v1.1. The analysis included only V-J combinations with a frequency above 0.0001, which together covered 99.2% of the repertoires. A TCS score was defined as the ratio between F50 (clonal expansion) and ExV (chaos), using BLOSUM62-based TCRdist between CDR3 peptides within each V-J. Welch's t-statistics and random forest reduced roughly 540 V-J features to roughly 13, which were used in a naive Bayes classifier (R e1071). Sample size was not statistically predetermined, and blinding of investigators to group allocation was not performed. The paper describes TCR Vbeta CDR3 sequencing of 120 to 150 peripheral blood samples, made up of 43 ophthalmopathy patients, some 76 hyperthyroidism patients and roughly 17 progressor patients.

The chain was built from TRBV28 and TRBJ2-1; the D gene could be either TRBD1 or TRBD2, each agreeing at 5 bases. Here the sequenced sample was peripheral blood mononuclear cells (PBMCs), taken at new diagnosis, from a patient treated with antithyroid drugs. The TCR sequence derives from a woman aged 25 to 39 with Graves disease. Donor details come from another sample of the same person, matched by shared clones. The sequence in DNA is TGTGCCAGCAGTTTACGCCCGGGAAGGGGCCCCTACAATGAGCAGTTCTTC. It is translated as CASSLRPGRGPYNEQFF.